This T cell receptor (beta chain) was recovered during a study (dated by TCRdb to 2017 to 2019). About the full investigation: Human CD8+ TCR repertoires recognizing immunodominant viral antigens were characterized by means of sequence and structural analyses. General conclusions and limits of the study: Reports indicated that CD8+ TCR repertoires specific to different immunodominant viral antigens were highly diverse and distinct from one another.

The cysteine opens and the phenylalanine closes a CDR3 of 17 amino acids. Just the 51-base CDR3 DNA is kept, in frame starting at base 1. Taken from the germline V gene, the CDR1 and CDR2 loops are SGHRS and YFSETQ. These reads were obtained on an Illumina HiSeq 2500. The raw public reads went through TCRdb reprocessing: fastp at Q25, MiXCR clone calling, in-frame beta chains kept. Entries that share a CDR3 protein sequence are merged under the most common genes and DNA. Recorded for this sample are about 420 distinct CDR3 sequences; about 33% of them occurred a single time. The ten top clones hold 95% of the sample. In the case of this clonotype: The clone's antigen remains unknown. Germline is not matched at one junction end, which may reflect a read error.

Material for sequencing was CD8+ T cells (not recorded whether cultured). This clonotype was sampled from a male donor. The V gene is TRBV5-1 and the J gene is TRBJ1-1, with the D gene not clear enough to name. The CDR3 loop reads CASSHDTPRCPNTEAFF. The bases are TGCGCCAGCAGCCATGACACACCGAGGTGCCCGAACACTGAAGCCTTCTTT.